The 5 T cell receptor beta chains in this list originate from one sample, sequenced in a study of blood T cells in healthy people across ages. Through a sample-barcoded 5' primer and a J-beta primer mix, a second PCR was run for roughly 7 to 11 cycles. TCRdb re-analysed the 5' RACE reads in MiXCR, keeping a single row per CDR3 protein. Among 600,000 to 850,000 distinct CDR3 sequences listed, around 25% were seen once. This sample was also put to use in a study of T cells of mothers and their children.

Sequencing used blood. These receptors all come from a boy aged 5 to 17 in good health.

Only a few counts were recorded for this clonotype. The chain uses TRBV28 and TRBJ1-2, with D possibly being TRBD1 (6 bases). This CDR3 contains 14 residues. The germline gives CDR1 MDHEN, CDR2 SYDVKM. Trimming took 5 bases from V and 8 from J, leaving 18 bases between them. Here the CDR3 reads CASSPPTGQSGYTF. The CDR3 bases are TGTGCCAGCAGTCCCCCAACGGGACAATCGGGCTACACCTTC.

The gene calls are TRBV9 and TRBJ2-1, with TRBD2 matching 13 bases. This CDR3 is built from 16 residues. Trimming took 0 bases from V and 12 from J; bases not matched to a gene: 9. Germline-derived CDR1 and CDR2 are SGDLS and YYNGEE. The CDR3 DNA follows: TGTGCCAGCAGCGTAGCTACAGGACTAGCGGGAGAGGGGCAGTTCTTC. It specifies CASSVATGLAGEGQFF.

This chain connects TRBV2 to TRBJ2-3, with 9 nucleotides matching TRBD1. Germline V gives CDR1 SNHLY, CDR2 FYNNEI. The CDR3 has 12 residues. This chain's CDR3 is CAAQGAGDTQYF. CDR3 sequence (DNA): TGTGCTGCACAGGGGGCTGGAGATACGCAGTATTTT.

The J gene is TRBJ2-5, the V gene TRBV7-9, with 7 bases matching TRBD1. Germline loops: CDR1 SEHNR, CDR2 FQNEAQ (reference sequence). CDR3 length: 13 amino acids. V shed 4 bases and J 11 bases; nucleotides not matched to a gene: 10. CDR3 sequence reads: CASSSTGVKEQYF. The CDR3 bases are TGTGCCAGCAGCTCAACAGGGGTGAAGGAGCAGTACTTC.

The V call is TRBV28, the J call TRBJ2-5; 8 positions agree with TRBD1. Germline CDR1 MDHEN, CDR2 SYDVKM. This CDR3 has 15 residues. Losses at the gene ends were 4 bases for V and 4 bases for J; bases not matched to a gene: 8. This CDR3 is CASSSLDRVGETQYF. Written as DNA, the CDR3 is TGTGCCAGCAGTTCCTTGGACAGGGTAGGAGAGACCCAGTACTTC.